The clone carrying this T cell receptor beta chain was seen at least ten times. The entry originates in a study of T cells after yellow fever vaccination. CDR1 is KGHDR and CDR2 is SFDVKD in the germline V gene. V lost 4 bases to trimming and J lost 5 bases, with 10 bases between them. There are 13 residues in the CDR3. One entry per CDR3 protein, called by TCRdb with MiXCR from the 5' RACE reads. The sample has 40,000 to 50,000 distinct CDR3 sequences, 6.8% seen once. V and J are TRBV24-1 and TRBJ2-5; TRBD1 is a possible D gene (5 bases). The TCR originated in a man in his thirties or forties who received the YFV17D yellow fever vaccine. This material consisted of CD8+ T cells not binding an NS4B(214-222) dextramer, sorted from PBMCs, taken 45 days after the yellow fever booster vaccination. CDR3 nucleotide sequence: TGTGCCACCAGTGACCCAGGGTCTGAGACCCAGTACTTC. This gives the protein CATSDPGSETQYF.